A single T cell receptor (beta chain) is shown here with its context. Its antigen is unknown. The DNA input per sorted-subset replicate PCR was 150 to 200 ng, corresponding to some 33,000 T cell genomes. Profiling relied on immunoSEQ multiplex PCR, and the TCRdb table lists in-frame clones only, not all of them. The table lists some 2.1 million clones, roughly 95% of them singletons. The sample belongs to a study of shared clonotypes between healthy human individuals. Study-wide findings and caveats: Shared clonotypes: about 4.6% naive CD4, under 4% naive CD8, about 2.5% memory CD4, roughly 0.4% memory CD8. Non-shared clonotypes had lower generation probabilities than those shared by all four donors. Rarefaction demonstrated incomplete sorted-subset sequencing despite large depth.

CD45RO-negative CD8 cells positively selected for CCR7 made up the naive population, which excluded terminally differentiated effector memory CD45RA+ cells. The CDR3 loop spans 17 amino acids. V was shortened by 0 bases and J by 0 bases, with 11 bases between the two germline ends. Germline-derived CDR1 and CDR2 are LNHNV and YYDKDF (reference sequence). Input material: naive CD8+ T cells from PBMCs. This receptor was taken from a young man in good health. Some clones in this sample may be carry-over from other donors' samples. The rearrangement joins TRBV15 to TRBJ1-4; unclear D gene. This CDR3 is CATSRDPARATNEKLFF. For the CDR3, the DNA is TGTGCCACCAGCAGAGACCCGGCCCGTGCAACTAATGAAAAACTGTTTTTT.